What follows are 28 T cell receptor beta chains derived from one specimen sequenced in a study of T cells in localized non-small cell lung cancer. Profiled with immunoSEQ multiplex PCR; TCRdb holds only in-frame clones, not every one. The data contain 20,000 to 25,000 clones, under 90% of them seen just once; the ten biggest clones take up approximately 15%. Sample: PBMCs, taken before any cancer treatment. The source of these receptors is a woman aged 35 to 70 with stage II squamous cell lung carcinoma.

This clone came up a few times. CDR3: CATRGPGRDTQYF. CDR3 sequence (DNA): TGTGCCACCAGGGGGCCAGGAAGAGATACGCAGTATTTT. The chain joins TRBV28 to TRBJ2-3, with 8 bases lining up with TRBD1. Germline CDR1 reads MDHEN; CDR2 reads SYDVKM. This CDR3 is 13 amino acids long. Unmatched junction bases numbered 8, after V lost 10 bases and J lost 5 bases.

The CDR3, as DNA: TGTGCCAGCAGCCCGCTGGGGGAAGCCAAAAACATTCAGTACTTC. Amino acids: CASSPLGEAKNIQYF. The chain links TRBV5-6 to TRBJ2-4; D tentatively reads TRBD1 or TRBD2 (5 bases each). The length of the CDR3 is 15 residues. Trimming shortened V by 4 bases and J by 0 bases, and 11 bases separated the two germline ends. Germline assignment: CDR1 SGHDT and CDR2 YYEEEE. The variable domain in full, completed from reference TRBV5-6 and TRBJ2-4, reads DAGVTQSPTHLIKTRGQQVTLRCSPKSGHDTVSWYQQALGQGPQFIFQYYEEEERQRGNFPDRFSGHQFPNYSSELNVNALLLGDSALYLCASSPLGEAKNIQYFGAGTRLSVL.

The rearrangement links TRBV29-1 to TRBJ2-3; TRBD1 might be the D (6 bases). CDR1 and CDR2 (germline): SQVTM, ANQGSEA. Trimming took off 7 bases at V and 2 bases at J, with 13 bases between the two ends. The CDR3 loop spans 13 amino acids. CDR3 sequence reads: CSAGQISTDTQYF. CDR3 bases: TGCAGCGCTGGACAGATATCCACAGATACGCAGTATTTT.

V and J are TRBV7-2 and TRBJ2-7, with 8 nucleotides matching TRBD1. This CDR3 has 15 amino acids. V lost 1 base to trimming and J lost 8 bases; unmatched junction nucleotides: 10. The germline V gene has CDR1 SGHTA and CDR2 FQGNSA. CDR3 region: CASSLGGRGRGKQYF. The CDR3 nucleotides are TGTGCCAGCAGCTTAGGCGGCAGGGGGCGCGGGAAGCAGTACTTC.

The chain has TRBV11-2 and TRBJ1-1; TRBD1 matches 8 bases. Trimming took 7 bases from V and 3 from J; bases not matched to a gene: 10. CDR1 is SGHAT, CDR2 FQNNGV, per germline. The CDR3 length is 15 residues. CDR3 region: CASIRWTGWDTEAFF. The CDR3 nucleotides are TGTGCCAGCATCCGTTGGACAGGGTGGGACACTGAAGCTTTCTTT.

CDR3 sequence: CASSPGVSQGIGLGEQYF. The CDR3, as DNA: TGTGCCAGCAGCCCAGGGGTCTCACAGGGAATTGGCTTGGGCGAGCAGTACTTC. The rearrangement joins TRBV7-9 to TRBJ2-5; possibly TRBD1 for D (6 bases). TRBJ2-7 explains the end of the DNA better; the J call may be wrong. The germline V gene has CDR1 SEHNR and CDR2 FQNEAQ (reference sequence). The CDR3 totals 18 residues.

This chain connects TRBV4-3 to TRBJ1-2, with a tentative D call TRBD1 (5 bases). The germline V gene encodes CDR1 LGHNA and CDR2 YSLEER. The CDR3 length is 16 residues. The V gene lost 0 bases and the J gene lost 4 bases, with 15 bases spanning the gap. The CDR3 bases are TGCGCCAGCAGCCAAGATGGGGGAGGGCAGGGCTATGGCTACACCTTC. It codes for CASSQDGGGQGYGYTF.

J is TRBJ1-2 and V is TRBV27; the match to TRBD1 covers 7 bases. Germline lookup yields CDR1 MNHEY and CDR2 SMNVEV (reference sequence). CDR3 length equals 13 residues. Trimming cost V 10 bases and J 5 bases; bases outside gene matches: 10. The CDR3 DNA reads TGTGCCACCCGGGACAGCCAGTCTTATGGCTACACCTTC. Its translation: CATRDSQSYGYTF.

This clone was recorded a few times. The V call is TRBV4-1, the J call TRBJ2-6; 10 positions match TRBD1. The CDR3 is 12 amino acids. The germline V gene encodes CDR1 MGHRA and CDR2 YSYEKL. V lost 8 bases to trimming and J lost 10 bases; unmatched junction nucleotides: 2. CDR3 bases: TGCGCCAGCCGGACAGGGGGGAACGTCCTGACTTTC. This codes for CASRTGGNVLTF.

The chain couples TRBV5-1 to TRBJ2-3; TRBD1 is a possible D gene (5 bases). This CDR3 is 15 amino acids long. Deletions cut 2 bases from V and 1 base from J, with 11 bases between. Germline V CDR1 and CDR2: SGHRS, YFSETQ. DNA of the CDR3: TGCGCCAGCAGCTTCCAGGGTTACCGCACAGATACGCAGTATTTT. Its translation is CASSFQGYRTDTQYF.

This sequence joins TRBV9 and TRBJ2-3; D perhaps matches TRBD2 (6 bases). Trimming removed 0 bases at V and 7 bases at J, with 15 bases between. This CDR3 has 15 amino acids. Germline V gives CDR1 SGDLS, CDR2 YYNGEE. CDR3: CASSVAAGTQNTQYF. The CDR3 DNA reads TGTGCCAGCAGCGTAGCCGCGGGAACACAAAATACGCAGTATTTT. Full variable domain (outside the CDR3, taken from reference TRBV9 and TRBJ2-3): DSGVTQTPKHLITATGQRVTLRCSPRSGDLSVYWYQQSLDQGLQFLIQYYNGEERAKGNILERFSAQQFPDLHSELNLSSLELGDSALYFCASSVAAGTQNTQYFGPGTRLTVL.

This clone was detected once. The gene calls are TRBV10-2 and TRBJ1-4; no clear D gene. CDR3 size: 14 residues. The V end lost 8 bases, the J end lost 3 bases, and 13 bases lay between the germline ends. Germline CDR1 and CDR2: WSHSY and SAAADI. The CDR3 DNA follows: TGCGCCAGCTCACACCTCGCAGCTAATGAAAAACTGTTTTTT. Amino acids: CASSHLAANEKLFF.

V and J are TRBV6-1 and TRBJ2-1; D perhaps matches TRBD2 (6 bases). V lost 2 bases, J lost 4 bases, and 15 bases lay in between. Germline V lookup: CDR1 MNHNS, CDR2 SASEGT. CDR3 length: 16 amino acids. CDR3 amino acids: CASSEIVAARYNEQFF. Here the CDR3 DNA reads TGTGCCAGCAGTGAAATAGTAGCGGCAAGGTACAATGAGCAGTTCTTC.

The V gene is TRBV2, the J gene TRBJ2-1, with 7 bases fitting TRBD2. Per the germline V gene, CDR1 is SNHLY and CDR2 is FYNNEI. V was clipped by 5 bases and J by 10 bases; unmatched bases: 5. There are 12 residues in the CDR3. CDR3 in amino acids: CASSKLAPEQFF. CDR3 sequence (DNA): TGTGCCAGCAGTAAACTAGCGCCGGAGCAGTTCTTC.

This chain uses TRBV7-9 with TRBJ2-3; D is tentatively TRBD1 or TRBD2 (6 bases each). Trimming took 1 base from V and 8 from J, leaving 7 bases between them. From germline, CDR1 is SEHNR and CDR2 FQNEAQ (reference sequence). The CDR3 has 12 amino acids. The CDR3 DNA sequence: TGTGCCAGCAGCTTAGAGGGGGGTACGCAGTATTTT. Its translation: CASSLEGGTQYF.

This rearrangement joins TRBV18 to TRBJ1-2, with D maybe TRBD1 (6 bases). Germline V gene data show CDR1 as KGHSH and CDR2 as LQKENI. This CDR3 contains 13 residues. V was pared by 2 bases and J by 4 bases, with 8 bases between. The CDR3 here is CASSPGRGYGYTF. CDR3 nucleotides: TGTGCCAGCTCACCAGGCAGGGGCTATGGCTACACCTTC.

The chain couples TRBV7-2 to TRBJ2-2; perhaps TRBD2 as D (5 bases). CDR1 and CDR2 (germline): SGHTA, FQGNSA. The CDR3 consists of 14 residues. V shed 1 base and J shed 3 bases, with 6 bases lying between them. This CDR3 reads CASSLVGDTGELFF. CDR3 bases: TGTGCCAGCAGCTTAGTGGGAGACACCGGGGAGCTGTTTTTT.

The chain has TRBV18 and TRBJ2-3; 7 bases are shared with TRBD2. The CDR3 has 16 residues. Germline V gene sequence: CDR1 KGHSH, CDR2 LQKENI. V was pared by 1 base and J by 4 bases, with 8 bases of the junction left unmatched. In DNA form, the CDR3 reads TGTGCCAGCTCACCACGCTCGGGAGGAGGAGCAGATACGCAGTATTTT. This gives the protein CASSPRSGGGADTQYF.

This clone came up once. This rearrangement joins TRBV5-6 to TRBJ1-1, with unresolved D. CDR3 length: 14 amino acids. CDR1 SGHDT and CDR2 YYEEEE come from the germline V gene. V dropped 2 bases and J dropped 0 bases, with 8 bases sitting between them. The CDR3 bases are TGTGCCAGCAGCTTCCGACACATGAACACTGAAGCTTTCTTT. As protein: CASSFRHMNTEAFF.

The V gene is TRBV7-8, the J gene TRBJ2-3; D might be TRBD1 (5 bases). V was pared by 4 bases and J by 0 bases, with 17 bases between. The CDR3 runs to 17 residues. The germline gives CDR1 SGHVS, CDR2 FQNEAQ. CDR3 sequence: CASSSLGPLLSTDTQYF. The CDR3 region has the DNA TGTGCCAGCAGCTCACTGGGGCCTCTGCTCAGCACAGATACGCAGTATTTT.

The CDR3 is CASSRDGSSGANVLTF. DNA of the CDR3: TGTGCCAGCAGCCGGGACGGGAGCTCTGGGGCCAACGTCCTGACTTTC. The genes are TRBV5-5 and TRBJ2-6, with a possible D match to TRBD2 (6 bases). Trimming removed 4 bases from V and 0 bases from J, with 11 bases in between. Germline V CDR1 and CDR2: SGHKS, YYEKEE (reference sequence). CDR3 size: 16 residues.

The chain has TRBV4-3 and TRBJ2-4; the match to TRBD1 covers 7 bases. Germline V lookup: CDR1 LGHNA, CDR2 YSLEER. The CDR3 runs to 14 residues. The junction had 4 bases not matched to a gene; V was cut back by 4 bases and J by 4 bases. Here the CDR3 DNA reads TGCGCCAGCAGCCTGAGGACAGGAAAAAACATTCAGTACTTC. Translating it yields CASSLRTGKNIQYF.

The rearrangement joins TRBV19 to TRBJ1-2; 7 nucleotides match TRBD1. The junction had 8 bases not matched to a gene; V was cut back by 7 bases and J by 6 bases. Germline values: CDR1 LNHDA, CDR2 SQIVND (reference sequence). This CDR3 contains 13 residues. The DNA for the CDR3 is TGTGCCAGTACTTGGGGACAGAGGAATGGCTACACCTTC. Its protein product is CASTWGQRNGYTF. The full variable domain, rest sourced from reference TRBV19 and TRBJ1-2, is DGGITQSPKYLFRKEGQNVTLSCEQNLNHDAMYWYRQDPGQGLRLIYYSQIVNDFQKGDIAEGYSVSREKKESFPLTVTSAQKNPTAFYLCASTWGQRNGYTFGSGTRLTVV.

The rearrangement joins TRBV4-3 to TRBJ2-3, with TRBD2 as a possible D gene (6 bases). V was shortened by 3 bases and J by 0 bases, with 10 bases between the two germline ends. The germline V gene encodes CDR1 LGHNA and CDR2 YSLEER. This CDR3 comprises 15 residues. Here the CDR3 reads CASSHQRASTDTQYF. The CDR3 nucleotides read TGCGCCAGCAGCCATCAGCGGGCCAGCACAGATACGCAGTATTTT.

V is TRBV2 and J is TRBJ1-3; no clear D. There are 13 residues in the CDR3. Trimming took off 6 bases at V and 4 bases at J, with 10 bases between the two ends. Germline CDR1 and CDR2: SNHLY and FYNNEI. This CDR3 reads CASRRTLGNTIYF. In DNA form, the CDR3 reads TGTGCCAGCAGACGGACCTTAGGAAACACCATATATTTT.

The genes are TRBV2 and TRBJ2-7; 11 bases match TRBD2. The V gene's germline CDR1 is SNHLY and CDR2 FYNNEI. The CDR3 consists of 15 residues. The ends lost 6 bases at V and 7 bases at J; junction bases unmatched: 11. The CDR3 coding sequence is TGTGCCAGCAGGGCGCCTAGCGGGAGGATGAGGGAGCAGTACTTC. Its protein product is CASRAPSGRMREQYF.

This clone was seen once. V gene TRBV7-7 combines with J gene TRBJ2-5, with 8 bases lining up with TRBD1. Judging by the DNA end, TRBJ2-7 fits better; the J call may be wrong. CDR1 is SSHAT, CDR2 FNYEAQ, per germline (reference sequence). CDR3 size: 14 residues. CDR3 sequence (DNA): TGTGCCAGCAGCTTAGGGACAGGGCTCGACGAGCAGTACTTC. Its translation: CASSLGTGLDEQYF.

The rearrangement uses TRBV5-1 and TRBJ2-1, with D perhaps TRBD1 or TRBD2 (6 bases each). CDR1 SGHRS and CDR2 YFSETQ come from the germline V gene. There are 15 residues in the CDR3. V lost 1 base and J lost 5, with 13 bases in between. As DNA, the CDR3 is TGCGCCAGCAGCTTGTGGGGGGCTGAAAACAATGAGCAGTTCTTC. It is translated as CASSLWGAENNEQFF.